Listed here are 18 T cell receptor beta chains from one sample, sequenced in a study of blood T cell repertoires in COVID-19. The method was immunoSEQ multiplex PCR; TCRdb's version includes in-frame clones alone and lacks a portion of them. The table lists roughly 70,000 clones, roughly 80% of them singletons. Material for sequencing was peripheral blood. The receptors were gathered from a woman aged 80 or over with active or convalescent COVID-19.

This clone has a single count. For the CDR3, the DNA is TGTGCCAGCAGTCCCGCCCCGGGACAGTTCTACTATGGCTACACCTTC. It yields the protein CASSPAPGQFYYGYTF. The chain links TRBV27 to TRBJ1-2; 7 bases agree with TRBD1. The V and J ends lost 5 bases and 3 bases, in that order; junction bases with no gene match: 12. There are 16 residues in the CDR3. Germline V gene lookup returns CDR1 MNHEY and CDR2 SMNVEV (reference sequence).

The genes are TRBV6-5 and TRBJ1-1, with D tentatively TRBD1 (6 bases). Germline V gene sequence: CDR1 MNHEY, CDR2 SVGAGI. V was clipped by 5 bases and J by 5 bases, with 15 bases between them. This CDR3 has 14 amino acids. CDR3 protein: CASSTPRGLTEAFF. The CDR3 coding sequence is TGTGCCAGCAGTACGCCGCGGGGGCTGACTGAAGCTTTCTTT.

J is TRBJ2-7 and V is TRBV4-3; D perhaps matches TRBD1 (6 bases). The ends were cut back, 6 bases at V and 2 bases at J, with 20 bases in the middle. Germline CDR1 LGHNA, CDR2 YSLEER. The CDR3 extends over 16 amino acids. The CDR3 sequence is CASSYTLVGAPYEQYF. The CDR3 DNA follows: TGCGCCAGCAGTTATACCCTGGTGGGGGCCCCCTACGAGCAGTACTTC.

J is TRBJ2-5 and V is TRBV28; the match to TRBD1 covers 9 bases. Per the germline V gene, CDR1 is MDHEN and CDR2 is SYDVKM. V shed 6 bases, J shed 5 bases, and the junction held 4 bases outside the gene matches. The CDR3 contains 13 residues. CDR3 sequence (DNA): TGTGCCAGCAGGAGACAGGGGGTCGAGACCCAGTACTTC. Amino acids: CASRRQGVETQYF.

This clone came up once. The chain has TRBV10-3 and TRBJ2-1; 11 bases line up with TRBD2. Germline V CDR1 and CDR2: ENHRY, SYGVKD. CDR3 size: 15 residues. The ends lost 1 base at V and 6 bases at J; junction bases unmatched: 2. CDR3 protein: CAISELAGGPNEQFF. CDR3 DNA sequence: TGTGCCATCAGTGAGTTAGCGGGAGGGCCCAATGAGCAGTTCTTC.

This chain links TRBV5-1 with TRBJ1-2; D remains unclear. V lost 4 bases, J lost 0 bases, and 10 bases lay in between. Germline loops: CDR1 SGHRS, CDR2 YFSETQ. The CDR3 runs to 14 residues. CDR3 loop: CASSPTQANYGYTF. The DNA of the CDR3 is TGCGCCAGCAGCCCTACGCAGGCTAACTATGGCTACACCTTC.

The chain has TRBV29-1 and TRBJ2-2; 11 bases match TRBD1. The V segment lost 6 bases and the J segment 5 bases; nucleotides outside the gene matches: 17. The CDR3 contains 18 residues. CDR1 SQVTM and CDR2 ANQGSEA come from the germline V gene. The CDR3 DNA follows: TGCAGCGTCACCACAAACCGGGACAGGGGGATGAGGACCGGGGAGCTGTTTTTT. Protein: CSVTTNRDRGMRTGELFF.

The V call is TRBV7-2, the J call TRBJ1-2, with a weak D call TRBD1 (6 bases). V was cut by 5 bases and J by 7 bases, with 14 bases left in between. The CDR3 is made up of 13 amino acids. Germline CDR1 and CDR2: SGHTA and FQGNSA. This chain's CDR3 is CASSLQGTGGYTF. As DNA, the CDR3 is TGTGCCAGCAGCCTCCAGGGGACGGGTGGCTACACCTTC.

This chain uses TRBV7-3 with TRBJ1-2; D unclear. V gave up 4 bases and J gave up 4 bases, with 16 bases separating them. The CDR3 is 15 amino acids. Germline CDR1 SGHTA, CDR2 FQGTGA. The CDR3 coding sequence is TGTGCCAGCAGCTCCGGGGAGGGAACGGTCTATGGCTACACCTTC. Encoded protein: CASSSGEGTVYGYTF.

The chain links TRBV4-3 to TRBJ1-4, with D uncertain. This CDR3 has 17 amino acids. V lost 3 bases and J 4 bases, leaving 18 bases between the germline ends. The germline V gene encodes CDR1 LGHNA and CDR2 YSLEER. CDR3 protein: CASSQRVAADSNEKLFF. The CDR3 coding sequence is TGCGCCAGCAGCCAGAGAGTTGCGGCAGATAGTAATGAAAAACTGTTTTTT.

V usage is TRBV12-2 and J usage is TRBJ2-3; the DNA was not compared with TRBD2, the D call given in the table. TRBV12-2 is described as a pseudogene. The length of the CDR3 is 16 residues. The CDR3 coding sequence is TGTGCAAGTCGCTTAGTAACTAGCGGGGACACAGATACGCAGTATTTT. Translating it yields CASRLVTSGDTDTQYF.

The chain joins TRBV2 to TRBJ2-1; the D is unclear. The CDR3 length is 14 residues. The ends were cut back, 2 bases at V and 5 bases at J, with 10 bases in the middle. From germline, CDR1 is SNHLY and CDR2 FYNNEI. The DNA for the CDR3 is TGTGCCAGCAGTGAAATTAGCAGCCACAATGAGCAGTTCTTC. Its protein product is CASSEISSHNEQFF.

This clone has a handful of counts. The chain joins TRBV2 to TRBJ2-7; D is uncertain. Germline values: CDR1 SNHLY, CDR2 FYNNEI. The CDR3 covers 13 residues. V was pared by 7 bases and J by 4 bases, with 14 bases between. For the CDR3, the DNA is TGTGCCAGCAAAGGCCCCTTCGGGTACGAGCAGTACTTC. The encoded protein is CASKGPFGYEQYF.

The V gene is TRBV2, the J gene TRBJ2-3; a weak D match, TRBD2 (5 bases). With 6 bases removed from V and 5 bases from J, the gap between germline ends came to 18 bases. The CDR3 contains 15 residues. The germline CDR1 and CDR2 sequences are SNHLY and FYNNEI. CDR3 protein: CASSTLRGRGDTQYF. The CDR3 nucleotides read TGTGCCAGCAGCACCCTTCGAGGGAGAGGAGATACGCAGTATTTT.

This chain links TRBV6-4 with TRBJ2-3, with 11 nucleotides matching TRBD1. V gave up 5 bases and J gave up 6 bases; unmatched junction bases: 4. Germline V gene sequence: CDR1 MRHNA, CDR2 SNTAGT. This CDR3 has 14 residues. This chain's CDR3 is CASSPGQGVDTQYF. The CDR3 nucleotides are TGTGCCAGCAGTCCGGGACAGGGGGTTGATACGCAGTATTTT.

This chain joins TRBV28 and TRBJ1-1, with D possibly TRBD1 on 5 matching bases. V dropped 7 bases and J dropped 6 bases, with 12 bases sitting between them. The CDR3 has 12 amino acids. The germline V gene has CDR1 MDHEN and CDR2 SYDVKM. CDR3 bases: TGTGCCAGCAACCGATTAGGGGCTGAAGCTTTCTTT. Its translation is CASNRLGAEAFF.

The CDR3 DNA is TGTGCCAGCGCCTCACCCCTCGGGGGGGATGCAACTAATGAAAAACTGTTTTTT. As protein: CASASPLGGDATNEKLFF. The chain couples TRBV28 to TRBJ1-4, with D possibly being TRBD1 (5 bases). V gave up 8 bases and J gave up 0 bases, with 22 bases separating them. Looked up from germline, CDR1 is MDHEN and CDR2 is SYDVKM. The CDR3 length is 18 residues. The full variable domain, with the rest looked up from reference TRBV28 and TRBJ1-4, is DVKVTQSSRYLVKRTGEKVFLECVQDMDHENMFWYRQDPGLGLRLIYFSYDVKMKEKGDIPEGYSVSREKKERFSLILESASTNQTSMYLCASASPLGGDATNEKLFFGSGTQLSVL.

The rearrangement links TRBV23-1 to TRBJ2-7; TRBD2 matches at 9 bases. TRBV23-1 is treated as an ORF (open reading frame) with a function not yet certain. Trimming at V came to 6 bases and at J to 2 bases, leaving 23 bases not matched to a gene. CDR3 length: 20 amino acids. CDR3 loop: CASSRRSPKRASGVTYEQYF. CDR3 sequence (DNA): TGCGCCAGCAGCCGACGGTCCCCCAAGAGGGCTAGCGGGGTTACCTACGAGCAGTACTTC.